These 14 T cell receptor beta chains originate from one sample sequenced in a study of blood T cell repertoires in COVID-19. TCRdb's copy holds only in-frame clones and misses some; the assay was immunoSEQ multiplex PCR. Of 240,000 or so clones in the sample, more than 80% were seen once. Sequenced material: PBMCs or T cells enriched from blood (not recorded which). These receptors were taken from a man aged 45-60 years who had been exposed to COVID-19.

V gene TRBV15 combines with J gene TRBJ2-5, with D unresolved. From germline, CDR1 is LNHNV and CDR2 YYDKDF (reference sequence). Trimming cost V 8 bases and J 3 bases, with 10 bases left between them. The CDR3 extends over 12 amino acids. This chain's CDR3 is CATAGWKETQYF. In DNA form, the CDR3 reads TGTGCCACCGCAGGTTGGAAAGAGACCCAGTACTTC. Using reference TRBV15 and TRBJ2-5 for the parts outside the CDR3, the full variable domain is DAMVIQNPRYQVTQFGKPVTLSCSQTLNHNVMYWYQQKSSQAPKLLFHYYDKDFNNEADTPDNFQSRRPNTSFCFLDIRSPGLGDTAMYLCATAGWKETQYFGPGTRLLVL.

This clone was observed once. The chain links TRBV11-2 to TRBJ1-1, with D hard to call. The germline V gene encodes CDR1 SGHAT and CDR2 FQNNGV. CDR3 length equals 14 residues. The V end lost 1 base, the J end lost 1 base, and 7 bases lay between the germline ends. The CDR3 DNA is TGTGCCAGCAGCTTAGTCTACGGGAACACTGAAGCTTTCTTT. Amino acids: CASSLVYGNTEAFF.

This CDR3 is CASSRGDGFNSPLHF. DNA for the CDR3: TGTGCCAGCAGCCGGGGAGACGGGTTTAATTCACCCCTCCACTTT. The chain combines TRBV14 with TRBJ1-6; D remains ambiguous. This CDR3 has 15 residues. From germline, CDR1 is SGHDN and CDR2 FVKESK. V was shortened by 4 bases and J by 6 bases, with 13 bases between the two germline ends.

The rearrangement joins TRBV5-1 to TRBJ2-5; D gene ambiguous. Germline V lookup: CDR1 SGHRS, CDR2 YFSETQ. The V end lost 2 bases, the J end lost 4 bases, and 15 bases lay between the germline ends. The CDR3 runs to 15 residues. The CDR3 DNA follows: TGCGCCAGCAGCTTAACAAGCGCGTCGGGAGAGACCCAGTACTTC. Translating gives CASSLTSASGETQYF.

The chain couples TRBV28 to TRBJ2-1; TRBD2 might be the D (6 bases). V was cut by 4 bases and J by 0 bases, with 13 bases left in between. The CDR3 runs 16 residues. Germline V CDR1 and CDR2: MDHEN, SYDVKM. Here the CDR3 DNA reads TGTGCCAGCAGTTCGTTTAAAGCGGGCTCCTACAATGAGCAGTTCTTC. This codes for CASSSFKAGSYNEQFF.

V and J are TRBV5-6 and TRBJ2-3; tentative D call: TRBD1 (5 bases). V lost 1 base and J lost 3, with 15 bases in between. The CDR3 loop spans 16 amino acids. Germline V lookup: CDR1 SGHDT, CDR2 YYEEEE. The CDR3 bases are TGTGCCAGCAGCTTGAGGTCGACCAGGGCGACAGATACGCAGTATTTT. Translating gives CASSLRSTRATDTQYF.

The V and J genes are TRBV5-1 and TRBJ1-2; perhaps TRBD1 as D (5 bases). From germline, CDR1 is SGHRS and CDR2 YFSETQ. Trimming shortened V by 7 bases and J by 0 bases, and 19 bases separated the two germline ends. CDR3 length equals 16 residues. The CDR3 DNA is TGCGCCAGCCACTTGGGGGGGGTTGTAGCTAACTATGGCTACACCTTC. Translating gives CASHLGGVVANYGYTF.

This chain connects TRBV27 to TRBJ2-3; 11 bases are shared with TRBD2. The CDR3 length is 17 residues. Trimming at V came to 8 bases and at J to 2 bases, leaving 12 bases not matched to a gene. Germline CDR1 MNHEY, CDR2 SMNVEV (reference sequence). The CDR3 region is CASAPFPSGRLTDTQYF. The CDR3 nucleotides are TGTGCCAGCGCCCCGTTTCCTAGCGGGAGGCTCACAGATACGCAGTATTTT.

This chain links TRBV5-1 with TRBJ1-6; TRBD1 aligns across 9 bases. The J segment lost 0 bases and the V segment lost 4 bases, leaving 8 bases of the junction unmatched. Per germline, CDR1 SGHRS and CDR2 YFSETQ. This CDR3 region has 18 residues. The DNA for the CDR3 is TGCGCCAGCAGCCCCGGGACAGGGCTAGCCTCCTATAATTCACCCCTCCACTTT. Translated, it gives CASSPGTGLASYNSPLHF.

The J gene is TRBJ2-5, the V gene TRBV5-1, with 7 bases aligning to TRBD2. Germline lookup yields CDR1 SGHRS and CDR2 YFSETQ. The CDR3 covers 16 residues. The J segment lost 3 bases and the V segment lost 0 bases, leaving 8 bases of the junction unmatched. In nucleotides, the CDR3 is TGCGCCAGCAGCTTGGCCTCGGGGGGAGGTAAAGAGACCCAGTACTTC. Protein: CASSLASGGGKETQYF.

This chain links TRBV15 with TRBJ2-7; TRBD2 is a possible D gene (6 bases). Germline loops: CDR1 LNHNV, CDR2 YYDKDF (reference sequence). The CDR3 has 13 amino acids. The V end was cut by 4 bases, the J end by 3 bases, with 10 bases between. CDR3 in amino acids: CATSKGLGYEQYF. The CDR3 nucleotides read TGTGCCACCAGCAAGGGACTGGGCTACGAGCAGTACTTC.

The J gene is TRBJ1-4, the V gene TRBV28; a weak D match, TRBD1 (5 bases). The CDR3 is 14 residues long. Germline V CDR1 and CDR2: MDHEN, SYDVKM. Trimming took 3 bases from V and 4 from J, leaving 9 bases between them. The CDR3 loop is CASSFGAVNEKLFF. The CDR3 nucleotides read TGTGCCAGCAGTTTTGGGGCAGTTAATGAAAAACTGTTTTTT.

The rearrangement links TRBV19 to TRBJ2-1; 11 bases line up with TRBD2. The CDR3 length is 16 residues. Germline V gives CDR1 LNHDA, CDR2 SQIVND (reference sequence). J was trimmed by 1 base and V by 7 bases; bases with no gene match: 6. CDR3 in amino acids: CASKTASGRSYNEQFF. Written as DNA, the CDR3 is TGTGCCAGTAAGACCGCTAGCGGGAGGTCCTACAATGAGCAGTTCTTC. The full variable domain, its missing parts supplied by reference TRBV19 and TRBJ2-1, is DGGITQSPKYLFRKEGQNVTLSCEQNLNHDAMYWYRQDPGQGLRLIYYSQIVNDFQKGDIAEGYSVSREKKESFPLTVTSAQKNPTAFYLCASKTASGRSYNEQFFGPGTRLTVL.

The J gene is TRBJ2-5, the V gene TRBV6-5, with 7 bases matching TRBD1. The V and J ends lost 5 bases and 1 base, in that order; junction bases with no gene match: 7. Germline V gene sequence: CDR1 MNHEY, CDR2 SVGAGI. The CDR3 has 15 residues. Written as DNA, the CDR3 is TGTGCCAGCAGTATAATGACAGGGCCCCAAGAGACCCAGTACTTC. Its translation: CASSIMTGPQETQYF.